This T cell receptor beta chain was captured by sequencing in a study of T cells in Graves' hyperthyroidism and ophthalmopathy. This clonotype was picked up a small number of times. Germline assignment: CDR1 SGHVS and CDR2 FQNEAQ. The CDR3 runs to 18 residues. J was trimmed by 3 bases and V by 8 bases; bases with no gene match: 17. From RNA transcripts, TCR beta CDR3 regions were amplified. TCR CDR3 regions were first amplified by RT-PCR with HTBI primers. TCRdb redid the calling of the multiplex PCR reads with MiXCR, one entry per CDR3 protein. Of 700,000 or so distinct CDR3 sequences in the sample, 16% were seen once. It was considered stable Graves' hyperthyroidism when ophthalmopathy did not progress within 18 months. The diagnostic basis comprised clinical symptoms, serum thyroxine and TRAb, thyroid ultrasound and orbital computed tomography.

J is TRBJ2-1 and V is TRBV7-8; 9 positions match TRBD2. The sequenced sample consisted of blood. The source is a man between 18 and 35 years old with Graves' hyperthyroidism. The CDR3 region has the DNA TGTGCCAGCGGTTCTCCCCCCATACTTAGCGGGAGCTACAATGAGCAGTTCTTC. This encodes CASGSPPILSGSYNEQFF.